A selection of T cell receptor beta chains follows, all from one sample in a study of cytomegalovirus exposure and HLA in healthy donors. Assay: immunoSEQ multiplex PCR; the TCRdb copy retains only in-frame clones and omits some. The table shows under 300,000 clones, with about 81% occurring only once. The sample consisted of PBMCs. These TCRs come from a woman aged 60-75 years in good health and CMV-seropositive. Each CDR3 is given with its conserved first and last residue. Fields, in order: clone size, CDR3 length, J gene, D gene, V gene, CDR3 DNA, CDR3 protein. D genes are given only for firm matches. The size field is filled for only some rows; it gives once, few, many or a size class.

size: .; length: 15; J: TRBJ2-7; D: TRBD2; V: TRBV6-1; DNA: TGTGCCAGCAGTGGGTTAGCGGGGAGCTCCTACGAGCAGTACTTC; CDR3: CASSGLAGSSYEQYF
size: .; length: 14; J: TRBJ2-2; D: TRBD2; V: TRBV11-2; DNA: TGTGCCAGCAGCCTAAGCGGGGTTGGCGGGGAGCTGTTTTTT; CDR3: CASSLSGVGGELFF
size: .; length: 14; J: TRBJ2-1; D: .; V: TRBV5-5; DNA: TGTGCCAGCAGCCGGCAGCCAGGGTCTAATGAGCAGTTCTTC; CDR3: CASSRQPGSNEQFF
size: .; length: 17; J: TRBJ2-6; D: TRBD1; V: TRBV2; DNA: TGTGCCACCAAATTGGGGACAGTGTACTCTGGGGCCAACGTCCTGACTTTC; CDR3: CATKLGTVYSGANVLTF
size: few; length: 16; J: TRBJ1-2; D: .; V: TRBV5-1; DNA: TGCGCCAGCAGCTTGGCGCCAGGGGCTTATAACTATGGCTACACCTTC; CDR3: CASSLAPGAYNYGYTF
size: .; length: 16; J: TRBJ2-2; D: TRBD2; V: TRBV9; DNA: TGTGCCAGCAGCGTAGATCCCGGGACTAGCCCCGGGGAGCTGTTTTTT; CDR3: CASSVDPGTSPGELFF
size: .; length: 15; J: TRBJ1-5; D: .; V: TRBV5-1; DNA: TGCGCCAGCAGCTTGGAGGGGATGAGCAATCAGCCCCAGCATTTT; CDR3: CASSLEGMSNQPQHF
size: once; length: 12; J: TRBJ2-7; D: TRBD1; V: TRBV18; DNA: TGTGCCAGCTCACTTGACAGGGCCGAGCAGTACTTC; CDR3: CASSLDRAEQYF
size: .; length: 16; J: TRBJ2-5; D: .; V: TRBV5-6; DNA: TGTGCCAGCAGCTCCCCCGGGGGGCAAGTCCAAGAGACCCAGTACTTC; CDR3: CASSSPGGQVQETQYF
size: .; length: 15; J: TRBJ1-2; D: TRBD1; V: TRBV5-1; DNA: TGCGCCAGCAGCTTGGCTGGGACAGAGAACTATGGCTACACCTTC; CDR3: CASSLAGTENYGYTF
size: few; length: 14; J: TRBJ2-3; D: .; V: TRBV4-1; DNA: TGCGCCAGCAGCCAGAGACAGGGCACAGATACGCAGTATTTT; CDR3: CASSQRQGTDTQYF
size: once; length: 15; J: TRBJ1-5; D: TRBD1; V: TRBV15; DNA: TGTGCCACCAGCAGGGAGCAGGGGGCTAATCAGCCCCAGCATTTT; CDR3: CATSREQGANQPQHF
size: few; length: 13; J: TRBJ2-1; D: .; V: TRBV4-1; DNA: TGCGCCAGCAGCCAAGAAGAAGGGGGGGAAGAGGTCTTC; CDR3: CASSQEEGGEEVF
size: .; length: 12; J: TRBJ2-1; D: TRBD1; V: TRBV10-3; DNA: TGTGCCACGACAGGGAGCTACAATGAGCAGTTCTTC; CDR3: CATTGSYNEQFF
size: .; length: 16; J: TRBJ1-5; D: .; V: TRBV11-3; DNA: TGTGCCAGCAGCTTAGTCCCGACATGTAGCAATCAGCCCCAGCATTTT; CDR3: CASSLVPTCSNQPQHF
size: .; length: 14; J: TRBJ2-7; D: .; V: TRBV5-1; DNA: TGCGCCAGCAGCTTGGTCACAGGGAGCTACGAGCAGTACTTC; CDR3: CASSLVTGSYEQYF
size: .; length: 13; J: TRBJ1-1; D: TRBD1; V: TRBV29-1; DNA: TGCAGCGGAAAACCGACAGGGGGCTTTTGGGCTTTCTTT; CDR3: CSGKPTGGFWAFF
size: .; length: 14; J: TRBJ2-1; D: TRBD2; V: TRBV11-2; DNA: TGTGCCAGCAGCTTTGAGCGGGAGACCGGTGAGCAGTTCTTC; CDR3: CASSFERETGEQFF
size: .; length: 14; J: TRBJ2-3; D: TRBD2; V: TRBV28; DNA: TGTGCCAGCAGTTCGACTAGCGGGACAGATACGCAGTATTTT; CDR3: CASSSTSGTDTQYF
size: once; length: 16; J: TRBJ1-2; D: .; V: TRBV6-5; DNA: TGTGCCAGCAGTTACGGACGGATGGGGCGGAACTATGGCTACACCTTC; CDR3: CASSYGRMGRNYGYTF
size: .; length: 15; J: TRBJ2-7; D: TRBD2; V: TRBV4-2; DNA: TGTGCCAGCAGCCCCGGGGCGGGAGGGCCGGACGAGCAGTACTTC; CDR3: CASSPGAGGPDEQYF
size: .; length: 16; J: TRBJ2-2; D: .; V: TRBV2; DNA: TGTGCCAGCAGTAGGGACATCCGAGGTTACACCGGGGAGCTGTTTTTT; CDR3: CASSRDIRGYTGELFF
size: once; length: 13; J: TRBJ1-2; D: TRBD1; V: TRBV6-5; DNA: TGTGCCAGCCGGGACAGGGGTTCCTATGGCTACACCTTC; CDR3: CASRDRGSYGYTF
size: .; length: 16; J: TRBJ2-6; D: .; V: TRBV6-5; DNA: TGTGCCAGCAGTTACTCGGCCGGGTCTGGGGCCAACGTCCTGACTTTC; CDR3: CASSYSAGSGANVLTF
size: .; length: 13; J: TRBJ2-7; D: .; V: TRBV18; DNA: TGTGCCAGCTCACCACGACAGGCCTACGAGCAGTACTTC; CDR3: CASSPRQAYEQYF
size: .; length: 13; J: TRBJ1-5; D: .; V: TRBV28; DNA: TGTGCCAGCACAGGGACTCGCAATCAGCCCCAGCATTTT; CDR3: CASTGTRNQPQHF
size: .; length: 16; J: TRBJ1-1; D: TRBD1; V: TRBV27; DNA: TGTGCCAGCAGTTTAATTTCCGGGACAGGGGTGACTGAAGCTTTCTTT; CDR3: CASSLISGTGVTEAFF
size: .; length: 15; J: TRBJ1-1; D: .; V: TRBV5-4; DNA: TGTGCCAGCAGCTTGGCTGGGGACTTAGGCTCTGAAGCTTTCTTT; CDR3: CASSLAGDLGSEAFF
size: .; length: 21; J: TRBJ2-7; D: TRBD2; V: TRBV2; DNA: TGTGCCAGCAGGGGGACTAGCGGGACGAGCTTGAGGTTGCGGGTCAACTACGAGCAGTACTTC; CDR3: CASRGTSGTSLRLRVNYEQYF
size: .; length: 16; J: TRBJ2-6; D: .; V: TRBV14; DNA: TGTGCCAGCAGCCAAGATCTCGGGAGTGGGGCCAACGTCCTGACTTTC; CDR3: CASSQDLGSGANVLTF
size: .; length: 12; J: TRBJ2-2; D: .; V: TRBV7-3; DNA: TGTGCCAGCAGCTTACGGGTCGGGGAGCTGTTTTTT; CDR3: CASSLRVGELFF
size: .; length: 16; J: TRBJ2-3; D: .; V: TRBV7-6; DNA: TGTGCCAGCAGCTTAGGAGGCCTACTCAGCACAGATACGCAGTATTTT; CDR3: CASSLGGLLSTDTQYF
size: .; length: 16; J: TRBJ2-1; D: .; V: TRBV2; DNA: TGTGCCAGCAGTGAAAGTGGGAGGAGCTCCTACAATGAGCAGTTCTTC; CDR3: CASSESGRSSYNEQFF
size: .; length: 15; J: TRBJ2-2; D: .; V: TRBV7-4; DNA: TGTGCCAGCAGCTCAGGGAAGGGGGGGGCCGGGGAGCTGTTTTTT; CDR3: CASSSGKGGAGELFF
size: once; length: 15; J: TRBJ2-3; D: .; V: TRBV10-1; DNA: TGCGCCAGCAGTGAGGTTCTCGGTCGCACAGATACGCAGTATTTT; CDR3: CASSEVLGRTDTQYF
size: .; length: 19; J: TRBJ2-7; D: .; V: TRBV28; DNA: TGTGCCAGCAGTTTAAGCCCTTTTCTGGGTAGCGGTAGCTCCTACGAGCAGTACTTC; CDR3: CASSLSPFLGSGSSYEQYF
size: .; length: 16; J: TRBJ2-3; D: .; V: TRBV6-1; DNA: TGTGCCAGCAGTGACGGGATTAATCCGAACACAGATACGCAGTATTTT; CDR3: CASSDGINPNTDTQYF
size: .; length: 16; J: TRBJ2-7; D: .; V: TRBV4-1; DNA: TGCGCCAGCAGCCAAGATAGAGCACAGGGAGGGTACGAGCAGTACTTC; CDR3: CASSQDRAQGGYEQYF
size: .; length: 13; J: TRBJ1-1; D: .; V: TRBV5-6; DNA: TGTGCCAGCAGCTATTCAGCGGGCACTGAAGCTTTCTTT; CDR3: CASSYSAGTEAFF
size: .; length: 15; J: TRBJ2-1; D: .; V: TRBV10-3; DNA: TGTGCCATCAATCTTCGCGGGCTAGCTTCCGGTGAGCAGTTCTTC; CDR3: CAINLRGLASGEQFF
size: .; length: 15; J: TRBJ2-1; D: TRBD2; V: TRBV25-1; DNA: TGTGCCAGTCTAGCGGGAGTAACCCCCTACAATGAGCAGTTCTTC; CDR3: CASLAGVTPYNEQFF
size: once; length: 12; J: TRBJ2-7; D: .; V: TRBV2; DNA: TGTGCCAGCAGCAGGGAATCCTACGAGCAGTACTTC; CDR3: CASSRESYEQYF
size: .; length: 14; J: TRBJ1-1; D: .; V: TRBV4-2; DNA: TGTGCCAGCAGCCAACAGGGTTGGAACACTGAAGCTTTCTTT; CDR3: CASSQQGWNTEAFF
size: .; length: 15; J: TRBJ1-1; D: .; V: TRBV6-1; DNA: TGTGCCAGCAGCGACGCAACAGGTACGAACACTGAAGCTTTCTTT; CDR3: CASSDATGTNTEAFF
size: .; length: 11; J: TRBJ1-2; D: .; V: TRBV11-2; DNA: TGTGCCAGCACCATCAAGGGGGGCTACACCTTC; CDR3: CASTIKGGYTF
size: .; length: 15; J: TRBJ2-1; D: TRBD1; V: TRBV27; DNA: TGTGCCAGCAGTTTAATCCCAGGGGGCTACAATGAGCAGTTCTTC; CDR3: CASSLIPGGYNEQFF
size: .; length: 16; J: TRBJ2-1; D: .; V: TRBV2; DNA: TGTGCCAGCTACCACCCAGGGAACACTATTTACAATGAGCAGTTCTTC; CDR3: CASYHPGNTIYNEQFF
size: once; length: 14; J: TRBJ2-5; D: TRBD2; V: TRBV30; DNA: TGTGCCTGGAGAACTAGCGGAATTCAAGAGACCCAGTACTTC; CDR3: CAWRTSGIQETQYF
size: .; length: 15; J: TRBJ2-7; D: TRBD2; V: TRBV19; DNA: TGTGCCAGTAGGATTAGCGGGAGTGGGGCCTACGAGCAGTACTTC; CDR3: CASRISGSGAYEQYF
size: .; length: 14; J: TRBJ2-7; D: .; V: TRBV19; DNA: TGTGCCAGTAGTATAGCAGGCCTCGCCTACGAGCAGTACTTC; CDR3: CASSIAGLAYEQYF
size: .; length: 14; J: TRBJ1-5; D: .; V: TRBV2; DNA: TGTGCCAGCAGAGGGGACACTAGCAATCAGCCCCAGCATTTT; CDR3: CASRGDTSNQPQHF
size: .; length: 14; J: TRBJ2-3; D: .; V: TRBV6-1; DNA: TGTGCCAGCAGCCTTACTAGATTCACAGATACGCAGTATTTT; CDR3: CASSLTRFTDTQYF
size: .; length: 14; J: TRBJ1-2; D: TRBD1; V: TRBV27; DNA: TGTGCCAGCAGCCGCAGGGACAGTATCTATGGCTACACCTTC; CDR3: CASSRRDSIYGYTF
size: .; length: 14; J: TRBJ1-1; D: .; V: TRBV11-2; DNA: TGTGCCAGCAGCATAGGGGTCCAGCTAGCTGAAGCTTTCTTT; CDR3: CASSIGVQLAEAFF
size: .; length: 16; J: TRBJ1-4; D: .; V: TRBV7-9; DNA: TGTGCCAGCAGCTCCTCCCACAGGGTAGAGAGGGAAAAACTGTTTTTT; CDR3: CASSSSHRVEREKLFF
size: .; length: 15; J: TRBJ2-7; D: .; V: TRBV5-1; DNA: TGCGCCAGCAGACCCATGACACCCGGGGAGAGGGAGCAGTACTTC; CDR3: CASRPMTPGEREQYF
size: .; length: 16; J: TRBJ2-3; D: TRBD2; V: TRBV29-1; DNA: TGCAGCCCTCCCAAAATAGCGGGAGTCGAAGCAGATACGCAGTATTTT; CDR3: CSPPKIAGVEADTQYF
size: .; length: 16; J: TRBJ2-5; D: TRBD1; V: TRBV19; DNA: TGTGCCAGTAGTTCAGTATTAGAGACAGGGTCAGAGACCCAGTACTTC; CDR3: CASSSVLETGSETQYF
size: .; length: 14; J: TRBJ2-3; D: .; V: TRBV7-3; DNA: TGTGCCAGCAGCTTAGAGACTAGCACAGATACGCAGTATTTT; CDR3: CASSLETSTDTQYF
size: .; length: 15; J: TRBJ2-1; D: .; V: TRBV4-1; DNA: TGCGCCAGCAGCCAAGTTAGCGGTTCCTACAATGAGCAGTTCTTC; CDR3: CASSQVSGSYNEQFF